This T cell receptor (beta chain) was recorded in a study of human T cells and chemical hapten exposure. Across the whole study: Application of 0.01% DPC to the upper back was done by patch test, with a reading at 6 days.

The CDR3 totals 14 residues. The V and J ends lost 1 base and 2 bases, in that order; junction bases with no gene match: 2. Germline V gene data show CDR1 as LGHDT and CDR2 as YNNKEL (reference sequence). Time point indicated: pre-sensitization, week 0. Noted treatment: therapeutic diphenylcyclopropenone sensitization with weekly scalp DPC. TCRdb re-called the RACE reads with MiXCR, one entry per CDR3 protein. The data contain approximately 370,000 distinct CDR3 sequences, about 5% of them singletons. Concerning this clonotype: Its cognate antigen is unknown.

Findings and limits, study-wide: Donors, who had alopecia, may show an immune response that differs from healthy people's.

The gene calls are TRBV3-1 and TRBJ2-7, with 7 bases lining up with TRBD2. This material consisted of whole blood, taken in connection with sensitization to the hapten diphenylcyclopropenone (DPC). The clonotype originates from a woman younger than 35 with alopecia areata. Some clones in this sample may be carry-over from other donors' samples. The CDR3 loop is CASSQGLAAYEQYF. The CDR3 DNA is TGTGCCAGCAGCCAAGGGCTAGCGGCCTACGAGCAGTACTTC.